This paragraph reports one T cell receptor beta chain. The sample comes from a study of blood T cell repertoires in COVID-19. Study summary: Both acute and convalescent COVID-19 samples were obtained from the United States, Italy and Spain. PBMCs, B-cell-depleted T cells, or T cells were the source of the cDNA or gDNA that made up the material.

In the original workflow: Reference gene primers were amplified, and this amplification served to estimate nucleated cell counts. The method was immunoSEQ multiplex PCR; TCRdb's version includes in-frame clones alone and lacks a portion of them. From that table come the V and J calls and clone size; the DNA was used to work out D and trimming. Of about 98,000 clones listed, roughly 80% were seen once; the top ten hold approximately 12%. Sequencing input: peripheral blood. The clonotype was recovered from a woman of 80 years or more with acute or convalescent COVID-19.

CDR3 DNA: TGTGCCAGCAGTTTATTCGTGGAAGCTTTCTTT. Its protein product is CASSLFVEAFF. The V gene is TRBV28, the J gene TRBJ1-1; D call uncertain. Germline CDR1 is MDHEN and CDR2 is SYDVKM. This CDR3 contains 11 residues. Trimming shortened V by 1 base and J by 8 bases, and 5 bases separated the two germline ends. Combining the CDR3 with reference TRBV28 and TRBJ1-1 gives the whole variable domain DVKVTQSSRYLVKRTGEKVFLECVQDMDHENMFWYRQDPGLGLRLIYFSYDVKMKEKGDIPEGYSVSREKKERFSLILESASTNQTSMYLCASSLFVEAFFGQGTRLTVV.